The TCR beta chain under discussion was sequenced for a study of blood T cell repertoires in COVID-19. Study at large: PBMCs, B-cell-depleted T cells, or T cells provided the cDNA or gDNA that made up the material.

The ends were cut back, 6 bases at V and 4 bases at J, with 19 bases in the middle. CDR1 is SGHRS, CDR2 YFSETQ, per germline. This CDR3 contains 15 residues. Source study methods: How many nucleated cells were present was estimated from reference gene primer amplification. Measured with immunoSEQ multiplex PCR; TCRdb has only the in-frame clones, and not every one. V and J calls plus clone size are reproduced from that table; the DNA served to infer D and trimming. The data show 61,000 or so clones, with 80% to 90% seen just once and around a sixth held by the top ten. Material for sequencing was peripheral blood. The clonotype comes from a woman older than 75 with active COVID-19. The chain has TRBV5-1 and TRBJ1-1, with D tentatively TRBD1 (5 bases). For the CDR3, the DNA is TGCGCCAGCATAGATCCTGAGTCCGGGGGCACTGAAGCTTTCTTT. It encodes CASIDPESGGTEAFF.